This TCR beta chain was documented in a study of control samples from healthy donors and cancer patients. Sequencing was performed with immunoSEQ multiplex PCR; in TCRdb, only in-frame clones are kept and a portion is missing. This sample carries about 130,000 clones, about 95% of them seen once, and the ten largest clones take 12% to 15%. This CDR3 spans 13 amino acids. V shed 0 bases and J shed 8 bases, with 13 bases lying between them. Germline V CDR1 and CDR2: SQVTM, ANQGSEA. The chain uses TRBV29-1 and TRBJ1-2; D ambiguous. The specimen was PBMCs. The receptor comes from a man aged 55-75 years with colorectal cancer. The DNA for the CDR3 is TGCAGCGTTGAAGATCGGAGGCGCCCGGGCTACACCTTC. It specifies CSVEDRRRPGYTF.